Listed here are 5 T cell receptor beta chains from one sample, sequenced in a study of blood T cells in healthy people across ages. The authors ran a second PCR of roughly 6 to 11 cycles using a sample-barcoded 5' primer and a J-beta primer mix. TCRdb recomputed calls from the 5' RACE reads with MiXCR, one row per CDR3 protein. The sample shows roughly 790,000 distinct CDR3 sequences, roughly two fifths of them seen only once. The sequencing input was blood. These receptors all come from a woman in her sixties in good health.

The chain combines TRBV6-4 with TRBJ2-1, with a tentative D call TRBD2 (6 bases). The CDR3 loop spans 15 amino acids. Germline V lookup: CDR1 MRHNA, CDR2 SNTAGT. The ends were cut back, 2 bases at V and 7 bases at J, with 15 bases in the middle. The chain's CDR3 is CASSDLASARNEQFF. The CDR3 coding sequence is TGTGCCAGCAGTGACCTGGCTAGCGCAAGGAATGAGCAGTTCTTC.

Remarks on this clonotype: This may stem from a read error, because a much larger clone lies one nucleotide away. The J gene is TRBJ2-1, the V gene TRBV25-1, with no clear D. CDR1 is MGHDK, CDR2 SYGVNS, per germline. V was clipped by 6 bases and J by 4 bases, with 13 bases between them. The CDR3 sequence is 14 residues long. The CDR3 here is CASRRSNGYNEQFF. The CDR3 region has the DNA TGTGCCAGCAGGCGATCAAATGGGTACAATGAGCAGTTCTTC.

This clonotype was seen a handful of times. The chain carries TRBV2 and TRBJ2-3, with 12 bases lining up with TRBD2. There are 15 residues in the CDR3. J lost 6 bases, V lost 6 bases, and 7 bases had no gene match. CDR1 and CDR2 from the germline V gene are SNHLY and FYNNEI. This chain's CDR3 is CASRRLAGDPDTQYF. The CDR3 DNA reads as TGTGCCAGCAGAAGACTAGCGGGAGATCCTGATACGCAGTATTTT.

The V and J genes are TRBV9 and TRBJ2-1; 8 bases map to TRBD2. Germline V lookup: CDR1 SGDLS, CDR2 YYNGEE. The CDR3 length is 16 residues. The trim removed 0 bases at V and 9 bases at J, leaving 11 bases unmatched. The CDR3 sequence is CASSVAPGLGYGEQFF. In nucleotides, the CDR3 is TGTGCCAGCAGCGTAGCGCCGGGACTAGGGTACGGTGAGCAGTTCTTC.

The chain recombines TRBV6-6 with TRBJ1-5, with a tentative D call TRBD1 (6 bases). The CDR3 extends over 17 amino acids. From germline, CDR1 is MNHNY and CDR2 SVGAGI (reference sequence). Between the trimmed V and J ends, which lost 5 bases and 0 bases, there was a span of 17 bases. This chain's CDR3 is CASSDYQGFSSNQPQHF. DNA of the CDR3: TGTGCCAGCAGTGACTATCAGGGGTTCTCTAGCAATCAGCCCCAGCATTTT.